This T cell receptor (beta chain) was found in a study of blood T cell repertoires in COVID-19. The overall study: Specimens from acute and convalescent COVID-19 originated in the United States, Italy and Spain. Nucleic acid was either cDNA or gDNA, and it came from T cells, B-cell-depleted T cells, or PBMCs.

This clone was detected only once. Per the study methods: Reference gene primers were amplified, and this amplification served to estimate nucleated cell counts. Produced via immunoSEQ multiplex PCR; TCRdb's table is partial and in-frame only. Clonal size and the V and J genes are those of that table, whereas D and trimming came from the DNA. The sample comprises about 210,000 clones, 80% to 90% of which are singletons, and 7% to 10% rests with the top ten. V shed 4 bases and J shed 1 base, with 8 bases lying between them. Germline V gene lookup returns CDR1 SGDLS and CDR2 YYNGEE. CDR3 size: 13 residues.

The chain employs TRBV9 and TRBJ2-5; a weak D match, TRBD1 (6 bases). The sample was peripheral blood. The source of this sequence is a woman aged 50 to 60 with acute or convalescent COVID-19. The CDR3 here is CASSPTGQETQYF. Written as DNA, the CDR3 is TGTGCCAGCAGCCCGACAGGCCAAGAGACCCAGTACTTC. The variable domain in full, completed from reference TRBV9 and TRBJ2-5, reads DSGVTQTPKHLITATGQRVTLRCSPRSGDLSVYWYQQSLDQGLQFLIQYYNGEERAKGNILERFSAQQFPDLHSELNLSSLELGDSALYFCASSPTGQETQYFGPGTRLLVL.